The 24 T cell receptor beta chains below all came from one sample that was sequenced in a study of cytomegalovirus exposure and HLA in healthy donors. PCR employed 60 Vbeta and 13 Jbeta primers. TCRdb's copy holds only in-frame clones and misses some; the assay was immunoSEQ multiplex PCR. The repertoire holds roughly 240,000 clones, roughly 85% seen once, with about 0.25% in the top ten. Sequencing was performed on PBMCs. The receptors come from a girl aged 2 to 10 in good health and CMV-seronegative.

This rearrangement joins TRBV6-5 to TRBJ1-1, with a weak D call TRBD1 (5 bases). The germline V gene encodes CDR1 MNHEY and CDR2 SVGAGI. The CDR3 has 15 amino acids. The germline V and J ends were trimmed by 5 bases and 1 base, with 14 bases remaining between them. The DNA for the CDR3 is TGTGCCAGCAGTCAACAGCAGGGTAGGAACACTGAAGCTTTCTTT. It is translated as CASSQQQGRNTEAFF.

V and J are TRBV7-2 and TRBJ2-2; the match to TRBD2 covers 12 bases. Germline CDR1 SGHTA, CDR2 FQGNSA. After removal of 6 bases from V and 1 base from J, the junction contained 6 bases not matched to a gene. The CDR3 has 17 residues. The CDR3 nucleotides are TGTGCCAGCAGGGCGACTAGCGGGAGTCTGAACACCGGGGAGCTGTTTTTT. Amino acids: CASRATSGSLNTGELFF.

The J gene is TRBJ2-7, the V gene TRBV5-1; D possibly corresponds to TRBD1 (6 bases). This CDR3 spans 13 amino acids. V dropped 4 bases and J dropped 1 base, with 9 bases sitting between them. Germline V CDR1 and CDR2: SGHRS, YFSETQ. Here the CDR3 reads CASSPDSSYEQYF. The CDR3 nucleotides are TGCGCCAGCAGCCCGGACAGTTCCTACGAGCAGTACTTC.

This clone came up once. The chain joins TRBV15 to TRBJ2-6; 7 bases map to TRBD1. The junction had 0 bases not matched to a gene; V was cut back by 2 bases and J by 2 bases. The germline CDR1 and CDR2 sequences are LNHNV and YYDKDF (reference sequence). The CDR3 length is 15 residues. The CDR3 is CATSRQGAGANVLTF. CDR3 DNA: TGTGCCACCAGCAGACAGGGGGCTGGGGCCAACGTCCTGACTTTC.

V gene TRBV6-5 combines with J gene TRBJ1-4, with D possibly being TRBD1 (5 bases). This CDR3 region has 15 residues. Germline CDR1 reads MNHEY; CDR2 reads SVGAGI. V was pared by 0 bases and J by 3 bases, with 8 bases between. CDR3 region: CASSYSYRPNEKLFF. In DNA, the CDR3 is TGTGCCAGCAGTTACTCGTACAGGCCTAATGAAAAACTGTTTTTT.

The chain links TRBV7-7 to TRBJ2-4; D remains unclear. Germline V CDR1 and CDR2: SSHAT, FNYEAQ (reference sequence). The CDR3 length is 15 residues. Between the trimmed V and J ends, which lost 1 base and 0 bases, there was a span of 7 bases. The CDR3 is CASSLDDLAKNIQYF. CDR3 in DNA: TGTGCCAGCAGCTTAGACGACTTAGCCAAAAACATTCAGTACTTC.

This chain joins TRBV11-2 and TRBJ2-3, with a possible D match to TRBD2 (6 bases). Trimming took 1 base from V and 0 from J, leaving 14 bases between them. The CDR3 runs to 17 residues. Germline CDR1 reads SGHAT; CDR2 reads FQNNGV. The CDR3 is CASSLGGAGSSTDTQYF. The CDR3 DNA follows: TGTGCCAGCAGCTTAGGTGGGGCGGGATCGAGCACAGATACGCAGTATTTT.

The V gene is TRBV18, the J gene TRBJ2-5; D gene ambiguous. V gave up 3 bases and J gave up 2 bases, with 7 bases separating them. Germline CDR1 and CDR2: KGHSH and LQKENI. This CDR3 contains 13 residues. The CDR3 region is CASSPRQQETQYF. The CDR3 coding sequence is TGTGCCAGCTCACCGAGGCAGCAAGAGACCCAGTACTTC.

A remark on this clone: Distinct nucleotide sequences in the sample also encode this CDR3. This rearrangement joins TRBV19 to TRBJ2-7, with 11 bases matching TRBD2. This CDR3 has 15 amino acids. In germline, CDR1 is LNHDA, CDR2 SQIVND (reference sequence). V gave up 4 bases and J gave up 2 bases; unmatched junction bases: 4. The CDR3 region has the DNA TGTGCCAGTAGTACAGGGACTAGCGGTACCTACGAGCAGTACTTC. Translating it yields CASSTGTSGTYEQYF.

The chain joins TRBV10-1 to TRBJ1-2; 10 bases are shared with TRBD1. V shed 0 bases and J 8 bases; nucleotides not matched to a gene: 6. Per germline, CDR1 WNHNN and CDR2 SYGVQD (reference sequence). CDR3 length: 15 residues. The CDR3 sequence is CASSESRTGGYGYTF. For the CDR3, the DNA is TGCGCCAGCAGTGAGTCGCGGACAGGGGGATACGGCTACACCTTC.

This chain links TRBV10-2 with TRBJ1-1, with D unresolved. Germline CDR1 WSHSY, CDR2 SAAADI. V lost 8 bases and J 2 bases, leaving 12 bases between the germline ends. The CDR3 extends over 13 amino acids. The chain's CDR3 is CASRIGLNTEAFF. CDR3 nucleotide sequence: TGCGCCAGCCGAATCGGGTTAAACACTGAAGCTTTCTTT.

On this clone: Other DNA sequences in this specimen translate into the identical CDR3. The rearrangement uses TRBV6-5 and TRBJ1-3; no clear D. V was pared by 6 bases and J by 0 bases, with 9 bases between. The germline V gene has CDR1 MNHEY and CDR2 SVGAGI. This CDR3 has 14 residues. The CDR3 protein is CASSRTGSGNTIYF. In DNA, the CDR3 is TGTGCCAGCAGCCGTACGGGCTCTGGAAACACCATATATTTT.

The chain employs TRBV2 and TRBJ2-7, with D uncertain. Germline-derived CDR1 and CDR2 are SNHLY and FYNNEI. The V and J ends lost 3 bases and 2 bases respectively, with 14 bases between them. The CDR3 is 15 amino acids. CDR3: CASSDPVLAAYEQYF. The CDR3 bases are TGTGCCAGCAGTGACCCTGTGTTAGCCGCCTACGAGCAGTACTTC.

V gene TRBV7-9 combines with J gene TRBJ2-7; no firm D call. The CDR3 contains 13 residues. The germline gives CDR1 SEHNR, CDR2 FQNEAQ (reference sequence). V was clipped by 5 bases and J by 4 bases, with 12 bases between them. The CDR3 nucleotides are TGTGCCAGCAGCCCAGCTCTAGAATACGAGCAGTACTTC. Translating gives CASSPALEYEQYF.

V gene TRBV11-2 combines with J gene TRBJ2-1; TRBD1 matches at 8 bases. CDR1 SGHAT and CDR2 FQNNGV come from the germline V gene. The CDR3 totals 15 residues. J gave up 5 bases and V 5 bases, and 8 bases lay outside the gene matches. The chain's CDR3 is CASSPQGVQNNEQFF. The DNA of the CDR3 is TGTGCCAGCAGCCCACAGGGGGTTCAGAACAATGAGCAGTTCTTC.

The chain combines TRBV7-8 with TRBJ2-7; TRBD2 agrees at 8 bases. Germline values: CDR1 SGHVS, CDR2 FQNEAQ. V lost 8 bases and J lost 6; bases outside the gene matches: 24. CDR3 length: 18 amino acids. The CDR3: CASDRLGSRGGWRFEQYF. CDR3 nucleotide sequence: TGTGCCAGCGACCGTTTAGGGTCCCGGGGGGGGTGGCGGTTCGAGCAGTACTTC. Supplemented by reference TRBV7-8 and TRBJ2-7, the full variable domain reads GAGVSQSPRYKVAKRGQDVALRCDPISGHVSLFWYQQALGQGPEFLTYFQNEAQLDKSGLPSDRFFAERPEGSVSTLKIQRTQQEDSAVYLCASDRLGSRGGWRFEQYFGPGTRLTVT.

V is TRBV5-1 and J is TRBJ2-5; 11 bases fit TRBD2. CDR3 size: 16 residues. The V gene end was trimmed by 7 bases and the J gene end by 4 bases; junction bases not matched to a gene: 12. Germline V gene sequence: CDR1 SGHRS, CDR2 YFSETQ. The CDR3 DNA sequence: TGCGCCAGCGGGTCCTCTAGCGGGAGGACGGGAGAGACCCAGTACTTC. This translates into CASGSSSGRTGETQYF.

V usage is TRBV5-6 and J usage is TRBJ2-1; 8 bases agree with TRBD2. Germline CDR1 and CDR2: SGHDT and YYEEEE. This CDR3 has 15 residues. V shed 5 bases and J 2 bases; nucleotides not matched to a gene: 6. The CDR3 DNA reads as TGTGCCAGCAGGACGGGACTAGGGACCTACAATGAGCAGTTCTTC. Protein sequence: CASRTGLGTYNEQFF.

J is TRBJ2-2 and V is TRBV5-1; TRBD1 matches at 7 bases. The germline V gene has CDR1 SGHRS and CDR2 YFSETQ. There are 16 residues in the CDR3. Losses at the gene ends were 3 bases for V and 7 bases for J; bases not matched to a gene: 12. CDR3 DNA sequence: TGCGCCAGCAGCTCAACGACAGGGCTAACTGGCGGGGAGCTGTTTTTT. This codes for CASSSTTGLTGGELFF.

The V gene is TRBV6-1, the J gene TRBJ2-3, with TRBD2 matching 8 bases. CDR1 and CDR2 (germline): MNHNS, SASEGT. Trimming took 5 bases from V and 2 from J; bases not matched to a gene: 3. The CDR3 length is 14 residues. For the CDR3, the DNA is TGTGCCAGCAGTATAGGACTAGCCACAGATACGCAGTATTTT. Protein: CASSIGLATDTQYF.

This clone was counted only a few times. For the CDR3, the DNA is TGTGCCAGCAGTCGGACTATAGAGATACGTTGGAATCTTGAGGAGACCCAGTACTTC. Translated, it gives CASSRTIEIRWNLEETQYF. The chain employs TRBV7-8 and TRBJ2-5; maybe TRBD2 (6 bases). This CDR3 has 19 amino acids. The germline gives CDR1 SGHVS, CDR2 FQNEAQ. V lost 6 bases, J lost 5 bases, and 31 bases lay in between.

The V call is TRBV6-6, the J call TRBJ1-1, with 7 bases lining up with TRBD1. The CDR3 is made up of 13 amino acids. Germline V lookup: CDR1 MNHNY, CDR2 SVGAGI (reference sequence). V dropped 6 bases and J dropped 11; count of bases not matched to a gene: 12. The CDR3 is CASSPTGLHWAFF. CDR3 DNA: TGTGCCAGCAGCCCGACAGGGCTCCACTGGGCTTTCTTT.

The V gene is TRBV10-3, the J gene TRBJ1-2; 11 bases map to TRBD1. The V segment lost 3 bases and the J segment 3 bases; nucleotides outside the gene matches: 3. Per germline, CDR1 ENHRY and CDR2 SYGVKD. The CDR3 runs to 15 residues. Here the CDR3 reads CAISEPGQGDYGYTF. The CDR3 DNA follows: TGTGCCATCAGTGAACCGGGACAGGGGGACTATGGCTACACCTTC.

This clone has a handful of counts. This chain connects TRBV25-1 to TRBJ1-2; the D is unclear. CDR1 and CDR2 from the germline V gene are MGHDK and SYGVNS. V dropped 3 bases and J dropped 4 bases, with 6 bases sitting between them. The CDR3 covers 12 residues. The CDR3 region has the DNA TGTGCCAGCAGTGACGAGCTCTATGGCTACACCTTC. Translated: CASSDELYGYTF.